The entry below describes one T cell receptor (beta chain). Germline assignment: CDR1 SSHAT and CDR2 FNYEAQ (reference sequence). The CDR3 contains 14 residues. The data derive from a study of blood T cell repertoires in COVID-19. Whole-study context: Donors in the United States, Italy and Spain gave samples during acute or convalescent COVID-19. The cDNA or gDNA used as material had been derived from T cells, B-cell-depleted T cells, or PBMCs.

Original data processing: Nucleated cell number was recorded as an estimate derived from reference gene primer amplification. Generated by immunoSEQ multiplex PCR, the TCRdb table keeps only in-frame clones and is missing some. Clonal size and the V and J genes are those of that table, whereas D and trimming came from the DNA. The profile shows some 220,000 clones, 88% of them singletons. The clonotype originates from a woman aged 25 to 39 who had recovered from COVID-19. The chain joins TRBV7-7 to TRBJ2-5, with 10 bases aligning to TRBD2. Sample: PBMCs or T cells enriched from blood (not recorded which). The chain's CDR3 is CASQAGGVGETQYF. The CDR3 coding sequence is TGTGCTAGCCAAGCGGGAGGGGTCGGAGAGACCCAGTACTTC. The full variable domain, in which reference TRBV7-7 and TRBJ2-5 provide the parts outside the CDR3, is GAGVSQSPRYKVTKRGQDVTLRCDPISSHATLYWYQQALGQGPEFLTYFNYEAQPDKSGLPSDRFSAERPEGSISTLTIQRTEQRDSAMYRCASQAGGVGETQYFGPGTRLLVL.